This is a list of T cell receptor beta chains from one sample in a study of shared clonotypes between healthy human individuals. Method: immunoSEQ multiplex PCR; TCRdb's copy keeps in-frame clones and lacks some. Of some 580,000 clones listed, roughly 98% were seen once; the top ten hold 0.25% to 0.35%. Source material: naive CD8+ T cells sorted from blood. The receptor set was obtained from a man aged 25-45 years in good health. Each CDR3 is given without its conserved first and last residue.

v_call,j_call,cdr3_aa
TRBV7-9,TRBJ2-7,ASSLDLGPKYEQY
TRBV9,TRBJ1-1,ASSVTPQGGTEAF
TRBV5-1,TRBJ2-3,ASSNGQGGGSTDTQY
TRBV29-1,TRBJ2-3,SVVPQSTDTQY
TRBV4-3,TRBJ2-3,ASSLNRESTDTQY
TRBV10-3,TRBJ2-3,AIGSGETDTQY
TRBV11-2,TRBJ1-1,ASRVLSPNTEAF
TRBV9,TRBJ2-1,ASSLRDRHSYNEQF
TRBV27,TRBJ2-7,ASSLSFTAYEQY
TRBV7-9,TRBJ2-3,ASWEGPTDTQY
TRBV6-5,TRBJ2-7,ASSYSSGSSYEQY
TRBV5-1,TRBJ2-2,ASSSGTDNTGELF
TRBV28,TRBJ1-2,ASSLPSPNYGYT
TRBV5-5,TRBJ2-7,ASSLAQGFYEQY
TRBV27,TRBJ2-7,ASRGVTDSYEQY
TRBV14,TRBJ1-2,ASSQGQAKGGYT
TRBV2,TRBJ2-5,ASMKIIDGTQETQY
TRBV6-4,TRBJ2-1,ASKITHINEQF
TRBV6-5,TRBJ1-2,ASRDDKTYGYT
TRBV6-5,TRBJ1-2,ASFSGKDGYT
TRBV27,TRBJ2-1,SSSRRGSYNEQF
TRBV10-3,TRBJ2-7,AIYGTYEQY
TRBV27,TRBJ1-2,ASWTGMMPNYGYT
TRBV5-1,TRBJ2-2,ASSFTGGNTGELF
TRBV2,TRBJ1-5,ASRTGGPQPQH
TRBV2,TRBJ2-5,ASSGGGVQETQY
TRBV7-2,TRBJ2-1,ASSLSAGWSYNEQF
TRBV6-5,TRBJ2-7,ASSYKQVSPGDEQY
TRBV4-3,TRBJ2-2,ASSQDWGLPAGLF
TRBV28,TRBJ2-7,ASSLLQSGSIYEQY
TRBV7-6,TRBJ2-1,ASSLASGRAYNEQF
TRBV5-5,TRBJ1-3,ASSLLTGYGNTIY
TRBV11-2,TRBJ1-1,ASSLALGTEAF
TRBV28,TRBJ1-2,ASTKVWQSYRLYGYT
TRBV6-6,TRBJ1-5,ASSYGSQPQH
TRBV4-3,TRBJ2-2,ASSHPVGSGELF
TRBV27,TRBJ2-1,ASSLGQGSRNEQF
TRBV27,TRBJ1-4,ASSPLRGRGEKLF
TRBV29-1,TRBJ2-7,SPGVGDNSYEQY
TRBV4-1,TRBJ1-4,ASSHLTGGDEKLF
TRBV27,TRBJ2-7,ASSLSGGLQNEQY
TRBV28,TRBJ2-2,ASSNWRENTGELF
TRBV6-5,TRBJ1-2,ASSYSNRGNYGYT
TRBV29-1,TRBJ2-3,SVIGTPLGIDTQY
TRBV6-7,TRBJ2-2,ASSPRGAGLANTGELF
TRBV10-2,TRBJ2-7,ASSETSGRIAYEQY
TRBV27,TRBJ2-7,ASSSRLAGNSYEQY
TRBV5-4,TRBJ2-1,ASSLGAGVKYNEQF
TRBV28,TRBJ2-3,ASSAGMGSADTQY
TRBV7-7,TRBJ2-2,ASSMGLAGNTGELF
TRBV7-8,TRBJ2-5,ASSLRDTLQETQY
TRBV27,TRBJ1-4,ASRRQGSGDNEKLF
TRBV19,TRBJ2-7,ASTPGPGMGEQY
TRBV7-9,TRBJ1-2,ASSLGTGGAPYGYT
TRBV7-9,TRBJ2-7,ASSSPLRTNEQY
TRBV4-3,TRBJ2-5,ASSQERSGQETQY
TRBV11-2,TRBJ2-7,ASSLGQVYEQY